This entry lists 12 T cell receptor beta chains sequenced from one sample in a study of regulatory T cells in long-lasting Graves disease. According to the study, TCR beta libraries were built with iRepertoire HTBI primers and CDR3-region Arm-PCR. TCRdb passed the multiplex PCR reads through MiXCR, listing each CDR3 protein once. The sample records fewer than 450,000 distinct CDR3 sequences, 23% being singletons. Time point in this sample: persistent/refractory GD, antithyroid drugs over 5 years with positive TRAb. Researchers made the TCR library from RNA that was extracted from PBMCs. Material: peripheral blood mononuclear cells (PBMCs), obtained when the disease was refractory, from a patient treated with antithyroid drugs. These TCRs come from a female donor with Graves disease.

This clonotype was detected ten times or more. V is TRBV15 and J is TRBJ2-5; a weak D match, TRBD2 (6 bases). Between the trimmed V and J ends, which lost 1 base and 5 bases, there was a span of 17 bases. There are 16 residues in the CDR3. CDR1 is LNHNV, CDR2 YYDKDF, per germline (reference sequence). CDR3 in amino acids: CATSRGPEGRWETQYF. CDR3 DNA: TGTGCCACCAGCAGAGGCCCGGAGGGTCGGTGGGAGACCCAGTACTTC.

This clonotype occurred many times. This rearrangement joins TRBV12-3 or TRBV12-4 to TRBJ1-2, with D uncertain. The V and J ends lost 0 bases and 5 bases respectively, with 4 bases between them. This CDR3 region has 12 residues. The CDR3 sequence is CASSLALYGYTF. The CDR3 DNA reads TGTGCCAGCAGTTTAGCGCTTTATGGCTACACCTTC.

This chain links TRBV20-1 with TRBJ2-2; the D gene is possibly TRBD1 (5 bases). The CDR3 length is 14 residues. Germline V CDR1 and CDR2: DFQATT, SNEGSKA (reference sequence). The ends were cut back, 7 bases at V and 6 bases at J, with 18 bases in the middle. The CDR3 coding sequence is TGCAGTGTCAGGCTGGGGCAACTGGCCGGGGAGCTGTTTTTT. Protein: CSVRLGQLAGELFF.

This clonotype was counted only a few times. V and J are TRBV29-1 and TRBJ2-7, with TRBD1 as a possible D gene (6 bases). The CDR3 loop spans 12 amino acids. Germline CDR1 and CDR2: SQVTM and ANQGSEA. Between the trimmed V and J ends, which lost 6 bases and 6 bases, there was a span of 15 bases. The CDR3 loop reads CSVRTGHGEQYF. CDR3 DNA sequence: TGCAGCGTCAGGACGGGACACGGCGAGCAGTACTTC.

The chain joins TRBV14 to TRBJ2-2; 7 bases agree with TRBD1. Germline V gene sequence: CDR1 SGHDN, CDR2 FVKESK. The CDR3 consists of 16 residues. After removal of 4 bases from V and 4 bases from J, the junction contained 9 bases not matched to a gene. The CDR3 protein is CASSRTGRDRTGELFF. The CDR3 DNA follows: TGTGCCAGCAGCCGGACAGGAAGGGATCGCACCGGGGAGCTGTTTTTT.

A few counts support this clonotype. The chain recombines TRBV6-1 with TRBJ1-6; D is ambiguous. The CDR3 consists of 13 residues. Trimming took 3 bases from V and 7 from J, leaving 7 bases between them. Per the germline V gene, CDR1 is MNHNS and CDR2 is SASEGT. The CDR3 DNA reads TGTGCCAGCAGTGATGATGAAAATTCACCCCTCCACTTT. It is translated as CASSDDENSPLHF.

As to this clonotype: It may be a read error: a sequence one base away is much more abundant. V usage is TRBV6-2 or TRBV6-3 and J usage is TRBJ1-5, with D unclear. This CDR3 is 13 amino acids long. V lost 8 bases to trimming and J lost 10 bases, with 18 bases between them. Germline CDR1 is MNHEY and CDR2 is SVGEGT. This CDR3 is CASGRKVLEPQHF. In DNA, the CDR3 is TGTGCCAGCGGAAGGAAGGTACTGGAACCCCAGCATTTT.

This clonotype has a count of ten or more. This sequence joins TRBV2 and TRBJ1-2; 9 nucleotides line up with TRBD1. The CDR3 length is 13 residues. V dropped 10 bases and J dropped 6; count of bases not matched to a gene: 9. Per germline, CDR1 SNHLY and CDR2 FYNNEI. CDR3 amino acids: CATTRDRVDGYTF. CDR3 nucleotide sequence: TGTGCCACGACTCGGGACAGGGTAGATGGCTACACCTTC.

This rearrangement joins TRBV20-1 to TRBJ2-3, with D unclear. The CDR3 has 14 amino acids. The germline gives CDR1 DFQATT, CDR2 SNEGSKA (reference sequence). V was trimmed by 5 bases and J by 1 base, leaving 13 bases between them. The CDR3 region has the DNA TGCAGTGCTGAGCTAGGGTCCCGCACAGATACGCAGTATTTT. Protein product: CSAELGSRTDTQYF.

The chain links TRBV7-9 to TRBJ2-7; D could derive from TRBD1 or TRBD2 (5 bases each). V lost 5 bases and J 7 bases, leaving 18 bases between the germline ends. The germline V gene has CDR1 SEHNR and CDR2 FQNEAQ (reference sequence). The CDR3 is 14 residues long. CDR3 sequence (DNA): TGTGCCAGCAGCGAGGGACCCCCGGGCAGGGAGCAGTACTTC. Translation: CASSEGPPGREQYF.

The sample holds many counts of this clonotype. The V call is TRBV20-1, the J call TRBJ1-4; unclear D gene. The V gene lost 4 bases and the J gene lost 3 bases, with 9 bases spanning the gap. Germline values: CDR1 DFQATT, CDR2 SNEGSKA (reference sequence). The CDR3 totals 13 residues. The CDR3 reads CSATSGSNEKLFF. The CDR3 DNA follows: TGCAGTGCTACCTCCGGCTCTAATGAAAAACTGTTTTTT.

At least ten counts were recorded for this clonotype. The chain is built from TRBV3-1 and TRBJ2-7; D is unclear. The germline V and J ends were trimmed by 4 bases and 1 base, with 5 bases remaining between them. Germline CDR1 reads LGHDT; CDR2 reads YNNKEL (reference sequence). This CDR3 comprises 12 residues. The CDR3 bases are TGTGCCAGCAGCCGCGGTTCCTACGAGCAGTACTTC. It is translated as CASSRGSYEQYF.